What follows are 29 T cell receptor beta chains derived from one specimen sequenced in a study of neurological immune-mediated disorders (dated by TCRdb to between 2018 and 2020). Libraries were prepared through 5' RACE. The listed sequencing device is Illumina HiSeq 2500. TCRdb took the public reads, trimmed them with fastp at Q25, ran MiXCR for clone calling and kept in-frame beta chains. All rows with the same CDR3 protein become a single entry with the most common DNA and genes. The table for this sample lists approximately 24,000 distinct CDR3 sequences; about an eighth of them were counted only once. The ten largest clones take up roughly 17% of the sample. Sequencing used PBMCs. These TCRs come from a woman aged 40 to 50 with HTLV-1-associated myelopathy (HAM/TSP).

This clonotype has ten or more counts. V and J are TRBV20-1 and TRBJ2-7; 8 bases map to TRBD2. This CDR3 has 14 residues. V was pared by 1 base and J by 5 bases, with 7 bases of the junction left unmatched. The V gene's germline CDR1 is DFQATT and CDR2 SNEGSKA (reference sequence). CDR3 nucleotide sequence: TGCAGTGCTAGAGGTCAAAGCGGGGGTGACGAGCAGTACGTC. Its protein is CSARGQSGGDEQYV.

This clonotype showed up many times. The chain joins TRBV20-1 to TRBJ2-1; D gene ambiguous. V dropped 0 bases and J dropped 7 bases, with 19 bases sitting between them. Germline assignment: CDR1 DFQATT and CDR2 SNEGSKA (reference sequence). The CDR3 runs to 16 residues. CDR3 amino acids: CSARDYRTDLLNEQFF. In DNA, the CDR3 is TGCAGTGCTAGAGATTACCGGACGGACCTCTTGAATGAGCAGTTCTTC.

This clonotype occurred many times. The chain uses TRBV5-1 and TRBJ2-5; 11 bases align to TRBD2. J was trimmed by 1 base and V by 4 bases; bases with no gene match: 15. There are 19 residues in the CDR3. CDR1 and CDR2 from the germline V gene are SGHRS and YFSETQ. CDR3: CASSRGSASGGTLQETQYF. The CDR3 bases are TGCGCCAGCAGCAGAGGCTCCGCTAGCGGGGGGACCCTCCAAGAGACCCAGTACTTC.

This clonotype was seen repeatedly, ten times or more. In nucleotides, the CDR3 is TGTGCCAGCACAGCCGGGTTCGTCGGTACTGAAGCTTTCTTT. The encoded protein is CASTAGFVGTEAFF. This chain joins TRBV11-2 and TRBJ1-1; D call uncertain. This CDR3 contains 14 residues. Germline V CDR1 and CDR2: SGHAT, FQNNGV. Trimming removed 7 bases from V and 5 bases from J, with 17 bases in between. The full variable domain, in which reference TRBV11-2 and TRBJ1-1 provide the parts outside the CDR3, is EAGVAQSPRYKIIEKRQSVAFWCNPISGHATLYWYQQILGQGPKLLIQFQNNGVVDDSQLPKDRFSAERLKGVDSTLKIQPAKLEDSAVYLCASTAGFVGTEAFFGQGTRLTVV.

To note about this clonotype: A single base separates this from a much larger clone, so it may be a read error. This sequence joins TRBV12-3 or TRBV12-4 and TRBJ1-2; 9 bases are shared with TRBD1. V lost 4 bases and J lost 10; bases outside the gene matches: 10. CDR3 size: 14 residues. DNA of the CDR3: TGTGCCAGCAGTTCACAGGGGGCGCGGGGTGACTACACCTTC. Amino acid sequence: CASSSQGARGDYTF.

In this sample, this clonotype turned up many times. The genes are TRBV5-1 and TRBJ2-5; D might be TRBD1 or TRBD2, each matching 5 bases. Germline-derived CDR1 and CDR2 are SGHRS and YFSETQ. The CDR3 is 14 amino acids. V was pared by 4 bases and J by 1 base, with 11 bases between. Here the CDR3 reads CASSPTGRQETQYF. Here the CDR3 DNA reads TGCGCCAGCAGCCCGACGGGACGCCAAGAGACCCAGTACTTC.

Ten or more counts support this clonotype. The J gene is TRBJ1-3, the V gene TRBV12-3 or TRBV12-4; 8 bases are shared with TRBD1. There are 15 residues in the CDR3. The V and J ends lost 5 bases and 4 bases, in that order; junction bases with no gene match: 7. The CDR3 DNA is TGTGCCAGCAGTCCAGGGGGCGCCGAGGGAAACACCATATATTTT. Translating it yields CASSPGGAEGNTIYF.

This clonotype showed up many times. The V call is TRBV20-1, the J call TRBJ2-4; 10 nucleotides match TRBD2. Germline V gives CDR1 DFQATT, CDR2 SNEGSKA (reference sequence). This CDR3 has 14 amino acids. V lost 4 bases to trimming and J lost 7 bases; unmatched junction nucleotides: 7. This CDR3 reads CSAKNSGLANIQYF. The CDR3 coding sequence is TGCAGTGCTAAAAATTCGGGACTAGCGAACATTCAGTACTTC.

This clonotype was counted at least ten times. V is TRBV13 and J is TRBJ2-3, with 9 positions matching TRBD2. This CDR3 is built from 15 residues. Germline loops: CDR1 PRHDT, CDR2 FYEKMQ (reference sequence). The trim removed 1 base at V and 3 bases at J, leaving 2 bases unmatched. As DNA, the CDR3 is TGTGCCAGCAGCTTAGAGCGGGGGGAGACAGATACGCAGTATTTT. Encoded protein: CASSLERGETDTQYF.

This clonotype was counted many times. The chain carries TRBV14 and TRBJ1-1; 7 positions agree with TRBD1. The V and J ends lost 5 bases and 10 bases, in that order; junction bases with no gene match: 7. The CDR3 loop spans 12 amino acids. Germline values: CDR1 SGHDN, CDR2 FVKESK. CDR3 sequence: CASSSETGRAFF. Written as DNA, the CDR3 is TGTGCCAGCAGCTCTGAGACAGGGCGAGCTTTCTTT.

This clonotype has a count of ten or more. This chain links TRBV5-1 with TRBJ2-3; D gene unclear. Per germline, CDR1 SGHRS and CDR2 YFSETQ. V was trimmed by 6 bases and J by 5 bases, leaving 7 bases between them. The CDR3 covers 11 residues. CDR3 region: CASKEGDTQYF. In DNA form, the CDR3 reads TGCGCCAGCAAGGAAGGAGATACGCAGTATTTT.

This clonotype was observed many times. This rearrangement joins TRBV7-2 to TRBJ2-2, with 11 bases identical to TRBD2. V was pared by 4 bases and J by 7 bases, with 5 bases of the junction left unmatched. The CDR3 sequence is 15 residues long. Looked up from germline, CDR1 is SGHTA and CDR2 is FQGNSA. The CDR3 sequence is CASSYSGGAVGELFF. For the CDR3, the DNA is TGTGCCAGCAGCTATAGCGGGGGGGCCGTCGGGGAGCTGTTTTTT.

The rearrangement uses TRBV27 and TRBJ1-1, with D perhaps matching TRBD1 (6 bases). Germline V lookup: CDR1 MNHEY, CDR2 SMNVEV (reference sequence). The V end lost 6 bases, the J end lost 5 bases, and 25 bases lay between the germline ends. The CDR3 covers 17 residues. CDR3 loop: CASRPKWAGVSGTEAFF. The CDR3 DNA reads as TGTGCCAGCAGACCGAAATGGGCAGGGGTTTCTGGTACTGAAGCTTTCTTT.

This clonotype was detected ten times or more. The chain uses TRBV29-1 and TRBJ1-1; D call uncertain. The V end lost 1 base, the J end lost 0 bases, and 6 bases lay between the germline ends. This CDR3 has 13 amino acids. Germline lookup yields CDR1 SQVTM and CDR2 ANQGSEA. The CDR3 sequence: CSVEGPLNTEAFF. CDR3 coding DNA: TGCAGCGTTGAAGGTCCCCTGAACACTGAAGCTTTCTTT. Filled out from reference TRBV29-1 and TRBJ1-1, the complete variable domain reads SAVISQKPSRDICQRGTSLTIQCQVDSQVTMMFWYRQQPGQSLTLIATANQGSEATYESGFVIDKFPISRPNLTFSTLTVSNMSPEDSSIYLCSVEGPLNTEAFFGQGTRLTVV.

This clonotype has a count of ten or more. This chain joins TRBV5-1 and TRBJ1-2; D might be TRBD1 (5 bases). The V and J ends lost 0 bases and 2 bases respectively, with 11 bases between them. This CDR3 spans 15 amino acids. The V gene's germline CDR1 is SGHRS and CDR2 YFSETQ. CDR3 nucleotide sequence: TGCGCCAGCAGCTTGGCCCAGGGACGGAACTATGGCTACACCTTC. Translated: CASSLAQGRNYGYTF. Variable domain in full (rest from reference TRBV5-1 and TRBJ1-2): KAGVTQTPRYLIKTRGQQVTLSCSPISGHRSVSWYQQTPGQGLQFLFEYFSETQRNKGNFPGRFSGRQFSNSRSEMNVSTLELGDSALYLCASSLAQGRNYGYTFGSGTRLTVV.

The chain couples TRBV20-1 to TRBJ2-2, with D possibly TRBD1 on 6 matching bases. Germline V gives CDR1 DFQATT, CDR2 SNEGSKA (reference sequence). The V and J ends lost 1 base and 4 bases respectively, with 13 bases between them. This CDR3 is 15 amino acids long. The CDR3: CSARVNRVSTGELFF. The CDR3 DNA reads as TGCAGTGCTAGAGTAAACAGGGTTAGCACCGGGGAGCTGTTTTTT.

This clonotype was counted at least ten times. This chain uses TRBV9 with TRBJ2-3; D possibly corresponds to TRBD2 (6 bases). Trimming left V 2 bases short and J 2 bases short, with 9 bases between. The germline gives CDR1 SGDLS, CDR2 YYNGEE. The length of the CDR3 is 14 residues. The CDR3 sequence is CASSVGLPTDTQYF. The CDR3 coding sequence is TGTGCCAGCAGCGTGGGACTGCCCACAGATACGCAGTATTTT. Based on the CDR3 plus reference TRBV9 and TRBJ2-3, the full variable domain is DSGVTQTPKHLITATGQRVTLRCSPRSGDLSVYWYQQSLDQGLQFLIQYYNGEERAKGNILERFSAQQFPDLHSELNLSSLELGDSALYFCASSVGLPTDTQYFGPGTRLTVL.

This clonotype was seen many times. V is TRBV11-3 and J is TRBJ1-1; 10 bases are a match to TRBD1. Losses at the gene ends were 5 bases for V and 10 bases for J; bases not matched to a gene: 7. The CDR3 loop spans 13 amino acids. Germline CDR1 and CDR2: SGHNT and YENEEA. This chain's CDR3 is CASSPGTGVAAFF. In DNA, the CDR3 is TGTGCCAGCAGCCCCGGGACAGGGGTTGCAGCTTTCTTT.

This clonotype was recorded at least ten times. For the CDR3, the DNA is TGCGCCAGCAGCTTGGCGCGGCAGGGTCAAGGCACAGATACGCAGTATTTT. This sequence encodes CASSLARQGQGTDTQYF. The genes are TRBV5-1 and TRBJ2-3, with D possibly matching TRBD1 (5 bases). Per the germline V gene, CDR1 is SGHRS and CDR2 is YFSETQ. The CDR3 is made up of 17 amino acids. Trimming cost V 0 bases and J 1 base, with 15 bases left between them.

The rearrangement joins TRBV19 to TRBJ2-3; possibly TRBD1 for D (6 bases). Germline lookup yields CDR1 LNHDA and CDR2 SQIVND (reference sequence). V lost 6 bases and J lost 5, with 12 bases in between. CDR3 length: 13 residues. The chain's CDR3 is CASSPGTIDTQYF. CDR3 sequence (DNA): TGTGCCAGTAGCCCCGGGACAATAGATACGCAGTATTTT.

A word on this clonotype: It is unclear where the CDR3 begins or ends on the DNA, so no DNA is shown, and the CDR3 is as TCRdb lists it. The CDR3 here is CASSFYICSPQGGLATDTQYF. This chain uses TRBV7-2 with TRBJ2-3; the table's D call TRBD2 went unverified against the DNA. Looked up from germline, CDR1 is SGHTA and CDR2 is FQGNSA. A total of 21 residues make up the CDR3, ends included.

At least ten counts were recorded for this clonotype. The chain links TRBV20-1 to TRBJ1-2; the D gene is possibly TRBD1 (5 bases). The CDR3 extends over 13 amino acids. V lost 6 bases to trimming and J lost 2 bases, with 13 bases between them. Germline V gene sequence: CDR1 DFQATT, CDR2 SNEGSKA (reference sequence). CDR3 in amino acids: CSAQPDRNYGYTF. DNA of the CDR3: TGCAGTGCGCAGCCCGACAGAAACTATGGCTACACCTTC.

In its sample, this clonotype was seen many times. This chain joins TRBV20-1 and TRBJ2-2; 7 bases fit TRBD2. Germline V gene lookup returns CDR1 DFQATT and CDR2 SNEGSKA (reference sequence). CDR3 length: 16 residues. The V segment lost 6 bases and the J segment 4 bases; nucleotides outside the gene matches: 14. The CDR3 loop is CSATPLRGDTTGELFF. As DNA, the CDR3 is TGCAGTGCGACCCCCCTCCGGGGGGATACCACCGGGGAGCTGTTTTTT.

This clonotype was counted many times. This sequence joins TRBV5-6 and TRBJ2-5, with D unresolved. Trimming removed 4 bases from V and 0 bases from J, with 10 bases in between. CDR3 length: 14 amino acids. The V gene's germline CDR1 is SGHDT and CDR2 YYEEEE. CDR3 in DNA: TGTGCCAGCAGCCCTGGTCTGTACCAAGAGACCCAGTACTTC. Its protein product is CASSPGLYQETQYF.

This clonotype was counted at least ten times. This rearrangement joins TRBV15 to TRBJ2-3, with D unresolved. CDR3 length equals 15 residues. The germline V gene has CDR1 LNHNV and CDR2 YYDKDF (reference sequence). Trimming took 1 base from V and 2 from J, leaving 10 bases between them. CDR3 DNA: TGTGCCACCAGCAGAGTTACAGAGCTCACAGATACGCAGTATTTT. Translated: CATSRVTELTDTQYF.

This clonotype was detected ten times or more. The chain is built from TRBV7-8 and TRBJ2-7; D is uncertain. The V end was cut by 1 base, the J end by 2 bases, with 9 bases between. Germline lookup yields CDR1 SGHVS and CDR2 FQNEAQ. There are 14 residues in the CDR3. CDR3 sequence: CASSLVSDPYEQYF. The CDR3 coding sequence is TGTGCCAGCAGCTTAGTTTCGGACCCCTACGAGCAGTACTTC.

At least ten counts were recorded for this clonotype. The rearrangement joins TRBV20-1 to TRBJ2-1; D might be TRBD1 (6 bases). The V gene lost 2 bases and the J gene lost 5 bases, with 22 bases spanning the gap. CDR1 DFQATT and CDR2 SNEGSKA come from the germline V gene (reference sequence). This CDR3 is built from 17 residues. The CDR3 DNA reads TGCAGTGCTAGACGAAAACTACGGGACACCATTAACAATGAGCAGTTCTTC. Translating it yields CSARRKLRDTINNEQFF.

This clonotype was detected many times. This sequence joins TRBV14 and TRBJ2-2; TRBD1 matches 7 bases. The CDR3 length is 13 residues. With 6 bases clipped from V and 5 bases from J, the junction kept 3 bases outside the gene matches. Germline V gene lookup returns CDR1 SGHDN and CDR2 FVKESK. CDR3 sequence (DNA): TGTGCCAGCAGAGACAGGGATACCGGGGAGCTGTTTTTT. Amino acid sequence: CASRDRDTGELFF.

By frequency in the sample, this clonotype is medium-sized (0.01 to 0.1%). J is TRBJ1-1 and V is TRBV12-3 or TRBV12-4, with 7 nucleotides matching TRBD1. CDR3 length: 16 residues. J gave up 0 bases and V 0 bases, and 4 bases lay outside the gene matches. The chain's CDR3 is CASSLARGVMNTEAFF. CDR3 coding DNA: TGTGCCAGCAGTTTAGCCAGGGGGGTGATGAACACTGAAGCTTTCTTT.